What follows describes a single T cell receptor beta chain. These data are taken from a study of neurological immune-mediated disorders. The cDNA was generated through 5'RACE incorporating 10-nucleotide random UMIs. One entry per CDR3 protein results from TCRdb running MiXCR on the 5' RACE reads. The sample carries around 16,000 distinct CDR3 sequences, roughly 9% recorded once. Healthy control participants comprised blood bank volunteers in Maryland, USA. The sorted-subset TCR libraries were prepared using 750,000 to 1,000,000 CD4+ or CD8+ T cells as the starting material. Material: CD8+ T cells from blood. The TCR originated in a man aged 50 to 60 in good health.

CDR3 protein: CASSQGGNQPQHF. In DNA, the CDR3 is TGTGCCAGCAGCCAGGGTGGCAATCAGCCCCAGCATTTT. V and J are TRBV3-1 and TRBJ1-5, with unresolved D. Trimming shortened V by 3 bases and J by 2 bases, and 5 bases separated the two germline ends. CDR1 LGHDT and CDR2 YNNKEL come from the germline V gene (reference sequence). This CDR3 region has 13 residues.